Sequencing of this T cell receptor beta chain was carried out in a study of cytomegalovirus exposure and HLA in healthy donors. Notes on the study in general: Usually a TCR sequence was rare, but some public TCRs were found in many donors.

Produced via immunoSEQ multiplex PCR; TCRdb's table is partial and in-frame only. Of tens of thousands of clones detected, roughly 93% appear once; the ten largest clones hold more than 2.5%. This clone was seen a single time. Its specificity is not known. Germline CDR1 and CDR2: SGHNT and YYREEE (reference sequence). The CDR3 loop spans 16 amino acids. V lost 2 bases and J lost 3; bases outside the gene matches: 7. The sequencing input was PBMCs. This chain connects TRBV5-4 to TRBJ2-7; 11 nucleotides align to TRBD2. The TCR originated in a woman between 18 and 29 years old in good health and CMV-seropositive. This chain's CDR3 is CASSFPSTSGNYEQYF. The DNA for the CDR3 is TGTGCCAGCAGCTTCCCCTCGACTAGCGGGAACTACGAGCAGTACTTC.